This T cell receptor beta chain was captured by sequencing in a study of Graves' ophthalmopathy and Graves' hyperthyroidism. Study-wide background: Peripheral blood was gathered at first diagnosis, ahead of any treatment whatsoever.

Serum thyroxine and TRAb, along with clinical symptoms, thyroid ultrasound and orbital computed tomography, were what diagnosis relied on. For repertoire sequencing, the TCR beta CDR3 regions were amplified from RNA transcripts. HTBI-primed RT-PCR formed the first round, and a multiplex PCR formed the second. Via MiXCR, TCRdb re-called the multiplex PCR reads, giving one row per CDR3 protein. The top ten hold about a tenth of the sample, which has about half a million distinct CDR3 sequences, about 15% seen once. This clonotype was observed many times. The antigen is not known. V dropped 8 bases and J dropped 4; count of bases not matched to a gene: 6. CDR1 is MNHNS and CDR2 is SASEGT in the germline V gene. The CDR3 runs 13 residues. Study-wide results and caveats: In blood, most expanded thyroid clonotypes above 0.001 frequency were also detected.

The sequenced material came from blood. This clonotype originated in a woman in her twenties or thirties with Graves' ophthalmopathy. The chain has TRBV6-1 and TRBJ2-5; 8 nucleotides align to TRBD2. CDR3 loop: CASHEAGVETQYF. The CDR3, as DNA: TGTGCCAGCCACGAAGCGGGAGTAGAGACCCAGTACTTC.